This T cell receptor (beta chain) was identified during a study of beta chain features in type 1 diabetes (dated by TCRdb to 2017 to 2018). About the investigation overall: Mean age, gender distribution, total cell number and subset yield were not different between patients and healthy donors. A total of 85 million to 140 million sorted cells were examined across all samples, and the number of cells per subset was strongly correlated with RNA yield. The study compared TCRB repertoires of sorted circulating CD4+ T cell subsets between recently diagnosed type 1 diabetes patients and matched healthy donors. Regulatory and stem cell-like memory subsets were isolated from only 8 patients and 8 healthy donors, whereas naive and central memory subsets came from all 30 or so donors. What the study reported, not specific to this receptor: Type 1 diabetes patients showed a moderate but significant shortening of TCRB CDR3 length in all four CD4+ subsets. Shorter templates might be favored by PCR, yet because patient and control samples were amplified and corrected together, any such skew would affect both groups equally. Only small numbers of individuals were included in the HLA sub-analyses, which left unresolved whether HLA type had any influence on TCRB rearrangement. At VDJ recombination sites, patients with type 1 diabetes made fewer insertions and deleted more nucleotides, a pattern implying thymic rearrangement abnormalities. Because cDNA rather than genomic DNA was sequenced, highly expressing activated cells could have been over-represented, although no difference in activation and CD3 levels was found between groups. The naive, central memory and regulatory TCRB repertoires appeared to resemble one another more closely among patients than among healthy donors.

The entire amount of isolated RNA was reverse transcribed using the High Capacity cDNA Reverse Transcription Kit, so the sequenced TCRB transcripts were expressed ones. Deep immunoSEQ sequencing was applied to naive, central memory and regulatory T cell samples, giving an average of roughly 3.5 million total reads per sample. Sorted cells were lysed in RLT buffer and RNA was extracted with DNase-treated RNeasy Micro or Mini kits, depending on cell number. To prevent cross-contamination, each cell subset was processed individually, whereas patient and healthy donor samples were processed jointly. The immunoSEQ multiplex PCR was used to amplify TCRB sequences from cDNA, generating 87-bp fragments that spanned the CDR3 region. Sequencing of the amplicons was done on the Illumina HiSeq platform. On the authors' methods: PCR bias was corrected computationally using synthetic template baselines, and reads within Hamming distance 2 were collapsed, with unmergeable singletons discarded. Reads were aligned against IMGT to assign V, D and J genes, CDR3 length and insertions or deletions at six rearrangement sites. Within each subset, clonotype counts were normalized to sorted cell number, and only after that were true diversity and Gini coefficients computed with the tcR R package. The overlap coefficient, calculated on TCRB nucleotide sequences, was used to quantify repertoire sharing. Out-of-frame TCRB sequences from naive cells were analyzed to stand in for the pre-selection repertoire. What TCRdb holds here is the immuneACCESS table cut down to in-frame rearrangements. Part of the clones is not present; checked against another copy, under half of the missing clones reflect an unresolved V gene, and the others are unexplained. V, J and clone size are those of that table, while D and trimming were read from the DNA. The sample data list some 240,000 clones, and 16% of these were observed just once. The ten largest clones add up to approximately 0.081% of the sample.

A single peripheral blood draw of roughly 0.11 L on average was collected from each donor into heparinised tubes. A BD FACSAria II and a panel including CD45RO, CCR7, CD25, CD127, CD95 and CD27 were used to sort naive, central memory, regulatory and stem cell-like memory CD4+ T cells. Every sorted population had a purity above 95%. Right away, PBMCs were isolated by Lymphoprep density gradient centrifugation and were stained directly, with no culture step. So that batch effects would be minimized, each experiment stained and sorted samples in pairs, pairing one healthy donor with one patient. This clone was observed a handful of times. This clone's antigen is unknown. Base qualities are not provided; no much larger clone lies one nucleotide away. The sample consisted of naive CD4+ T cells from blood. Interpreted using the paper, the cell subset or site label stands for: true naive CD4+ T cells. The TCR sequence derives from a man aged 25 to 45 with type 1 diabetes.

The bases are TGCAGCGTTGTAGGGATAGGCCCGAGGGATGAGCAGTTCTTC. Its protein is CSVVGIGPRDEQFF. This receptor chain uses TRBV29-1 and TRBJ2-1; a tentative D match to TRBD2 spans 5 bases. The V and J ends are trimmed by 4 bases and 8 bases, leaving 18 bases between them. Per the germline V gene, SQVTM is the CDR1 and ANQGSEA is the CDR2. The CDR3 runs 14 amino acids, cysteine and phenylalanine included. Only CDR3 DNA is held: 42 bases, read in frame from base 1.